One and the same sample provided the 25 T cell receptor beta chains below, sequenced in a study of T cell responses to AZD1222 COVID-19 vaccine. Using immunoSEQ multiplex PCR, the repertoire was profiled, and TCRdb retains in-frame clones only, with some absent. The sample consists of around 200,000 clones, approximately 95% of them appearing once. This material consisted of peripheral blood, taken on day 0 of AZD1222 vaccination. Receptor source: an adult in good health.

V and J are TRBV6-6 and TRBJ1-2; perhaps TRBD1 as D (5 bases). Trimming pared 5 bases from V and 2 bases from J, leaving 21 bases between. The CDR3 runs to 17 residues. The germline V gene has CDR1 MNHNY and CDR2 SVGAGI (reference sequence). The CDR3 region is CASSHPPTGITNYGYTF. The DNA of the CDR3 is TGTGCCAGCAGTCACCCCCCCACAGGTATCACGAACTATGGCTACACCTTC.

The chain couples TRBV4-1 to TRBJ1-1, with 7 bases aligning to TRBD1. Germline CDR1 MGHRA, CDR2 YSYEKL. With 2 bases clipped from V and 1 base from J, the junction kept 7 bases outside the gene matches. This CDR3 is built from 16 residues. For the CDR3, the DNA is TGCGCCAGCAGCCAATATCTGGGACAGTCGAACACTGAAGCTTTCTTT. Its protein product is CASSQYLGQSNTEAFF.

This clone was seen a single time. The V and J genes are TRBV19 and TRBJ2-2; a possible D gene is TRBD2 (7 bases). Trimming took 6 bases from V and 4 from J, leaving 21 bases between them. Germline loops: CDR1 LNHDA, CDR2 SQIVND (reference sequence). CDR3 length: 17 residues. The CDR3: CASRVLVGGPGTGELFF. In DNA, the CDR3 is TGTGCCAGTAGGGTTTTAGTGGGGGGGCCGGGCACCGGGGAGCTGTTTTTT.

This CDR3 is CASSVDRNTEAFF. Written as DNA, the CDR3 is TGCGCCAGCAGTGTGGACAGGAACACTGAAGCTTTCTTT. This chain joins TRBV10-2 and TRBJ1-1, with TRBD1 as a possible D gene (6 bases). V was trimmed by 4 bases and J by 1 base, leaving 7 bases between them. The CDR3 loop spans 13 amino acids. Germline CDR1 is WSHSY and CDR2 is SAAADI.

V is TRBV18 and J is TRBJ1-1; TRBD1 might be the D (6 bases). Per germline, CDR1 KGHSH and CDR2 LQKENI. V lost 4 bases and J 4 bases, leaving 16 bases between the germline ends. The CDR3 spans 15 residues. The CDR3 loop reads CASSQETGRGTEAFF. The CDR3 DNA reads as TGTGCCAGCTCACAAGAAACAGGGAGGGGCACTGAAGCTTTCTTT.

V is TRBV5-1 and J is TRBJ2-1, with 7 bases that match TRBD2. CDR1 and CDR2 (germline): SGHRS, YFSETQ. V was clipped by 4 bases and J by 6 bases; unmatched bases: 7. The CDR3 runs to 14 residues. The CDR3 here is CASSAGTGGNEQFF. The CDR3, as DNA: TGCGCCAGCAGCGCCGGGACGGGAGGCAATGAGCAGTTCTTC. Full variable domain (outside the CDR3, taken from reference TRBV5-1 and TRBJ2-1): KAGVTQTPRYLIKTRGQQVTLSCSPISGHRSVSWYQQTPGQGLQFLFEYFSETQRNKGNFPGRFSGRQFSNSRSEMNVSTLELGDSALYLCASSAGTGGNEQFFGPGTRLTVL.

This rearrangement joins TRBV6-5 to TRBJ2-7; D might be TRBD2 (6 bases). CDR1 is MNHEY, CDR2 SVGAGI, per germline. This CDR3 is built from 15 residues. The ends were cut back, 5 bases at V and 1 base at J, with 15 bases in the middle. The CDR3 region has the DNA TGTGCCAGCAGTACGGGGACTGGCAGTTCCTACGAGCAGTACTTC. Amino acids: CASSTGTGSSYEQYF.

The genes are TRBV28 and TRBJ1-6; D is perhaps TRBD1 (5 bases). Deletions cut 4 bases from V and 4 bases from J, with 8 bases between. Germline assignment: CDR1 MDHEN and CDR2 SYDVKM. This CDR3 is built from 14 residues. The CDR3 protein is CASSSGTYNSPLHF. The DNA of the CDR3 is TGTGCCAGCAGTTCAGGGACGTATAATTCACCCCTCCACTTT. Filled out from reference TRBV28 and TRBJ1-6, the complete variable domain reads DVKVTQSSRYLVKRTGEKVFLECVQDMDHENMFWYRQDPGLGLRLIYFSYDVKMKEKGDIPEGYSVSREKKERFSLILESASTNQTSMYLCASSSGTYNSPLHFGNGTRLTVT.

This chain connects TRBV3-1 (or the pseudogene TRBV3-2) to TRBJ1-2; D is unclear. Germline CDR1 and CDR2: LGHDT and YNNKEL (reference sequence). V was cut by 10 bases and J by 3 bases, with 15 bases left in between. This CDR3 has 13 residues. The CDR3 DNA is TGTGCCACAGCCCCGGGTGACCACTATGGCTACACCTTC. Its translation: CATAPGDHYGYTF.

The CDR3, as DNA: TGTGCCAGCTCATTGGGACAGCTCAATCAGCCCCAGCATTTT. Residues: CASSLGQLNQPQHF. This chain uses TRBV18 with TRBJ1-5, with 7 positions matching TRBD1. V lost 5 bases and J lost 3; bases outside the gene matches: 4. This CDR3 contains 14 residues. Per the germline V gene, CDR1 is KGHSH and CDR2 is LQKENI.

The chain links TRBV5-6 to TRBJ2-1; TRBD2 aligns across 12 bases. The CDR3 spans 16 residues. J lost 6 bases, V lost 4 bases, and 8 bases had no gene match. From germline, CDR1 is SGHDT and CDR2 YYEEEE. CDR3 DNA sequence: TGTGCCAGCAGCCACGATCCTAGCGGGAGGGCCAATGAGCAGTTCTTC. Translated, it gives CASSHDPSGRANEQFF.

V usage is TRBV19 and J usage is TRBJ2-2, with 7 bases identical to TRBD2. Germline lookup yields CDR1 LNHDA and CDR2 SQIVND (reference sequence). Trimming at V came to 5 bases and at J to 4 bases, leaving 13 bases not matched to a gene. The CDR3 length is 17 residues. The DNA for the CDR3 is TGTGCCAGTAGTGGGCCTAGCGGCACCATACTCACCGGGGAGCTGTTTTTT. This codes for CASSGPSGTILTGELFF.

This chain links TRBV6-5 with TRBJ1-2, with unresolved D. V was cut by 2 bases and J by 7 bases, with 17 bases left in between. Germline V CDR1 and CDR2: MNHEY, SVGAGI. The length of the CDR3 is 15 residues. The CDR3 bases are TGTGCCAGCAGTTACCGGCCAGGACGAAGATTTGGCTACACCTTC. Its translation is CASSYRPGRRFGYTF.

This sequence joins TRBV7-9 and TRBJ1-2; 8 bases line up with TRBD1. Trimming removed 5 bases from V and 6 bases from J; junction bases left unmatched: 20. This CDR3 has 18 residues. Germline values: CDR1 SEHNR, CDR2 FQNEAQ (reference sequence). The CDR3 spells CASSRPAFQGAGENGYTF. CDR3 nucleotide sequence: TGTGCCAGCAGCCGTCCCGCGTTTCAGGGGGCAGGAGAAAATGGCTACACCTTC. The full variable domain, rest sourced from reference TRBV7-9 and TRBJ1-2, is DTGVSQNPRHKITKRGQNVTFRCDPISEHNRLYWYRQTLGQGPEFLTYFQNEAQLEKSRLLSDRFSAERPKGSFSTLEIQRTEQGDSAMYLCASSRPAFQGAGENGYTFGSGTRLTVV.

The V call is TRBV6-5, the J call TRBJ2-7; D is uncertain. Germline V lookup: CDR1 MNHEY, CDR2 SVGAGI. Deletions cut 10 bases from V and 2 bases from J, with 18 bases between. The CDR3 runs to 14 residues. CDR3 in DNA: TGTGCCACCTTCCCCCCGGACCGTGCCTACGAGCAGTACTTC. Protein sequence: CATFPPDRAYEQYF.

A single count supports this clone. The V gene is TRBV7-2, the J gene TRBJ2-5, with 7 bases fitting TRBD2. Germline CDR1 and CDR2: SGHTA and FQGNSA. The CDR3 is made up of 14 amino acids. V dropped 0 bases and J dropped 5; count of bases not matched to a gene: 3. In DNA, the CDR3 is TGTGCCAGCAGCTTAGCGGCGGGAGTGGAGACCCAGTACTTC. Translation gives CASSLAAGVETQYF.

The chain recombines TRBV7-8 with TRBJ2-1; 9 bases are shared with TRBD1. The trim removed 8 bases at V and 8 bases at J, leaving 13 bases unmatched. Germline V gives CDR1 SGHVS, CDR2 FQNEAQ. The CDR3 contains 15 residues. Here the CDR3 reads CASGPRDRVFDEQFF. CDR3 nucleotide sequence: TGTGCCAGCGGACCCCGGGACAGGGTGTTTGATGAGCAGTTCTTC.

The V call is TRBV10-3, the J call TRBJ1-1; D gene unclear. This CDR3 contains 14 residues. V was clipped by 4 bases and J by 4 bases, with 13 bases between them. The germline CDR1 and CDR2 sequences are ENHRY and SYGVKD. DNA of the CDR3: TGTGCCATCAGTGCTCTAGATAAAGTCACTGAAGCTTTCTTT. Protein sequence: CAISALDKVTEAFF.

With respect to this clone: Distinct nucleotide sequences in the sample also encode this CDR3. The J gene is TRBJ1-4, the V gene TRBV6-5; no clear D gene. CDR1 is MNHEY, CDR2 SVGAGI, per germline. Trimming stripped 4 bases from V and 0 bases from J, with 6 bases between. The CDR3 is made up of 14 amino acids. The CDR3 nucleotides are TGTGCCAGCAGTTCAGGCGCAACTAATGAAAAACTGTTTTTT. It encodes CASSSGATNEKLFF.

This rearrangement joins TRBV2 to TRBJ2-4; 9 nucleotides align to TRBD2. J was trimmed by 7 bases and V by 5 bases; bases with no gene match: 6. The germline V gene encodes CDR1 SNHLY and CDR2 FYNNEI. The CDR3 runs 14 residues. CDR3 sequence (DNA): TGTGCCAGCAGTTGGACTAGCGAACATAACATTCAGTACTTC. This gives the protein CASSWTSEHNIQYF. Using reference TRBV2 and TRBJ2-4 for the parts outside the CDR3, the full variable domain is EPEVTQTPSHQVTQMGQEVILRCVPISNHLYFYWYRQILGQKVEFLVSFYNNEISEKSEIFDDQFSVERPDGSNFTLKIRSTKLEDSAMYFCASSWTSEHNIQYFGAGTRLSVL.

The V call is TRBV18, the J call TRBJ1-1; TRBD1 might be the D (6 bases). This CDR3 is built from 16 residues. In germline, CDR1 is KGHSH, CDR2 LQKENI. Deletions cut 3 bases from V and 0 bases from J, with 14 bases between. The CDR3 here is CASSPRQDYLNTEAFF. The CDR3 DNA reads TGTGCCAGCTCACCGAGACAGGACTATTTGAACACTGAAGCTTTCTTT. The entire variable domain, with the rest obtained from reference TRBV18 and TRBJ1-1, is as follows: NAGVMQNPRHLVRRRGQEARLRCSPMKGHSHVYWYRQLPEEGLKFMVYLQKENIIDESGMPKERFSAEFPKEGPSILRIQQVVRGDSAAYFCASSPRQDYLNTEAFFGQGTRLTVV.

The V call is TRBV5-1, the J call TRBJ1-2, with TRBD1 matching over 7 bases. Germline trimming cut 4 bases from V and 0 bases from J; bases unmatched to any gene: 6. The CDR3 loop spans 15 amino acids. The germline gives CDR1 SGHRS, CDR2 YFSETQ. The DNA of the CDR3 is TGCGCCAGCAGCCATGACAGGGCGACTAACTATGGCTACACCTTC. As protein: CASSHDRATNYGYTF.

The V gene is TRBV7-9, the J gene TRBJ1-3; tentatively, D is TRBD1 (5 bases). Germline V gives CDR1 SEHNR, CDR2 FQNEAQ (reference sequence). V dropped 1 base and J dropped 2 bases, with 6 bases sitting between them. CDR3 length: 14 amino acids. CDR3 sequence: CASSLVRAGNTIYF. The CDR3 DNA follows: TGTGCCAGCAGCTTAGTCAGGGCTGGAAACACCATATATTTT. Complete variable domain (other parts from reference TRBV7-9 and TRBJ1-3): DTGVSQNPRHKITKRGQNVTFRCDPISEHNRLYWYRQTLGQGPEFLTYFQNEAQLEKSRLLSDRFSAERPKGSFSTLEIQRTEQGDSAMYLCASSLVRAGNTIYFGEGSWLTVV.

V and J are TRBV11-2 and TRBJ1-5, with no clear D. The CDR3 has 13 amino acids. Germline V gene lookup returns CDR1 SGHAT and CDR2 FQNNGV. V was cut by 5 bases and J by 5 bases, with 10 bases left in between. CDR3 bases: TGTGCCAGCAGCCGTGTGTACCATCAGCCCCAGCATTTT. Encoded protein: CASSRVYHQPQHF.

The chain links TRBV18 to TRBJ2-6; weak D call: TRBD1 (5 bases). The germline CDR1 and CDR2 sequences are KGHSH and LQKENI. V was pared by 7 bases and J by 4 bases, with 11 bases between. The length of the CDR3 is 14 residues. CDR3 in amino acids: CASLLRGGANVLTF. Written as DNA, the CDR3 is TGTGCCAGCTTATTAAGGGGAGGGGCCAACGTCCTGACTTTC. Variable domain in full (rest from reference TRBV18 and TRBJ2-6): NAGVMQNPRHLVRRRGQEARLRCSPMKGHSHVYWYRQLPEEGLKFMVYLQKENIIDESGMPKERFSAEFPKEGPSILRIQQVVRGDSAAYFCASLLRGGANVLTFGAGSRLTVL.